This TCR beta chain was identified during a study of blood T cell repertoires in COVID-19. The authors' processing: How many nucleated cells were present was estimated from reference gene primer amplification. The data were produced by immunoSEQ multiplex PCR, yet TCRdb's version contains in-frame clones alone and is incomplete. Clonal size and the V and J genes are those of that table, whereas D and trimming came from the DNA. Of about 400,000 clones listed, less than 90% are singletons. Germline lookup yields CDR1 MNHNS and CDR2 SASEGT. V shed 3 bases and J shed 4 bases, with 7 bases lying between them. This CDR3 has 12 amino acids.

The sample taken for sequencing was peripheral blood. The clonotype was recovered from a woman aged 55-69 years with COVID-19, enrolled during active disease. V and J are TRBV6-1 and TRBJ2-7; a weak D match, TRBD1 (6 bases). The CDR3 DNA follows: TGTGCCAGCAGTGACCAGGGGTACGAGCAGTACTTC. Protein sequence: CASSDQGYEQYF.